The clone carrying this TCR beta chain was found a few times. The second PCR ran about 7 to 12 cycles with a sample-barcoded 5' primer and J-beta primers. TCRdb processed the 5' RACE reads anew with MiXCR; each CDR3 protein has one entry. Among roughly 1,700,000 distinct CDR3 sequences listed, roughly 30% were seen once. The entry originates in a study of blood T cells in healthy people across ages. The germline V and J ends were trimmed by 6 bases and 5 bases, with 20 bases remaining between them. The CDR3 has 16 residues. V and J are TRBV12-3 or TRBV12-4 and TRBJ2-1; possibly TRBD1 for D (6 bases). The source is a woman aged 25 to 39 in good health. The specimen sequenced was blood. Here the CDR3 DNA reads TGTGCCAGCAGCCCTCGAGACTTGGACAGTAACAATGAGCAGTTCTTC. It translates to CASSPRDLDSNNEQFF.